Listed below are T cell receptor beta chains from one sample, sequenced in a study of T cell changes during pregnancy in multiple sclerosis. This table comes from immunoSEQ multiplex PCR, and its TCRdb copy is limited to in-frame clones, with some not included. This table has tens of thousands of clones, approximately 95% appearing once. The source material was CD4+ T cells from peripheral blood mononuclear cells, sampled in the first trimester of pregnancy. These receptors were collected from a female donor with multiple sclerosis, enrolled in a pregnancy study. The conserved cysteine and the conserved F or W are not part of the CDR3 here. Each record gives: V gene, J gene, CDR3 protein.

V: TRBV5-4; J: TRBJ1-1; CDR3: ASSLWGVGDRAAGATEAF
V: TRBV10-1; J: TRBJ2-7; CDR3: ASSDWGYLSYEQY
V: TRBV2; J: TRBJ2-5; CDR3: ASITGRRETQY
V: TRBV6-1; J: TRBJ1-1; CDR3: ASRPTVNTEAF
V: TRBV5-1; J: TRBJ1-2; CDR3: ASSLKDRGHYGYT
V: TRBV5-4; J: TRBJ2-5; CDR3: ASSLVGDKETQY
V: TRBV7-3; J: TRBJ2-1; CDR3: ASSLLVPTSGGAYEQF
V: TRBV19; J: TRBJ1-4; CDR3: ASSDRVLKEKLF
V: TRBV27; J: TRBJ1-2; CDR3: ASSSRDRDGYT
V: TRBV9; J: TRBJ2-2; CDR3: ASSVQAGEHTGELF
V: TRBV9; J: TRBJ1-4; CDR3: ASSAKQGANEKLF
V: TRBV5-1; J: TRBJ2-1; CDR3: ASSSGQDWDEQF
V: TRBV9; J: TRBJ1-6; CDR3: ASSAGQGLNSPLH
V: TRBV18; J: TRBJ1-5; CDR3: ASSPAGDHQPQH
V: TRBV4-2; J: TRBJ1-4; CDR3: ASSQEGRGRGTNEKLF
V: TRBV7-7; J: TRBJ2-1; CDR3: ASSHGWGGINEQF
V: TRBV4-1; J: TRBJ1-3; CDR3: ASSQERGSGNTIY
V: TRBV7-2; J: TRBJ2-5; CDR3: ASKPPPGLAGNQETQY
V: TRBV6-5; J: TRBJ2-7; CDR3: ASSYSDRGSYEQY
V: TRBV6-1; J: TRBJ1-3; CDR3: ASSSRGLDGNTIY
V: TRBV5-4; J: TRBJ2-5; CDR3: ASSLVGLAGGQETQY
V: TRBV11-1; J: TRBJ1-4; CDR3: ASSPTGSDEKLF
V: TRBV14; J: TRBJ1-1; CDR3: ASSHKAGSEAF
V: TRBV9; J: TRBJ1-6; CDR3: ASSAAGGWNSPLH
V: TRBV10-3; J: TRBJ1-1; CDR3: AISESYSNGAF
V: TRBV27; J: TRBJ1-3; CDR3: ASSLSGDSPSGNTIY
V: TRBV30; J: TRBJ1-3; CDR3: AWSQGSGNTIY
V: TRBV6-5; J: TRBJ2-3; CDR3: ASSSPGTGVIDTQY
V: TRBV14; J: TRBJ2-1; CDR3: ASSQRAGKAYNEQF
V: TRBV28; J: TRBJ1-1; CDR3: ASSYTHTEAF
V: TRBV5-1; J: TRBJ2-5; CDR3: ASSPNQETQY
V: TRBV10-1; J: TRBJ2-2; CDR3: ASSLRLPGELF
V: TRBV11-2; J: TRBJ1-2; CDR3: ASSHYRGGNYGYT
V: TRBV6-5; J: TRBJ2-7; CDR3: ASSLDRVTYEQY
V: TRBV7-3; J: TRBJ1-1; CDR3: ASSPTAGATEAF
V: TRBV10-3; J: TRBJ2-1; CDR3: AISGGSGGKPNEQF
V: TRBV2; J: TRBJ2-1; CDR3: ASRRLGQGSNEQF